Below are 16 T cell receptor beta chains sequenced from a single sample in a study of shared T cell receptors in the human thymus. Sequencing used immunoSEQ multiplex PCR; TCRdb keeps in-frame clones, though not all of them. The sample consists of a few hundred thousand clones, 95% of them appearing once. Source material: thymocytes. Every receptor here comes from a human donor.

This chain uses TRBV18 with TRBJ1-1; D uncertain. Germline V lookup: CDR1 KGHSH, CDR2 LQKENI. The CDR3 consists of 13 residues. Trimming pared 6 bases from V and 1 base from J, leaving 9 bases between. The CDR3 protein is CASSGRQNTEAFF. The CDR3 DNA sequence: TGTGCCAGCTCGGGGAGACAGAACACTGAAGCTTTCTTT.

The chain couples TRBV4-1 to TRBJ1-2; 9 bases map to TRBD1. J lost 8 bases, V lost 1 base, and 8 bases had no gene match. The CDR3 has 15 residues. CDR1 MGHRA and CDR2 YSYEKL come from the germline V gene. The CDR3 region has the DNA TGCGCCAGCAGCCAAGGCCGGGACAGGGCTTTGGGCTACACCTTC. Protein: CASSQGRDRALGYTF.

The V and J genes are TRBV6-5 and TRBJ2-7, with a possible D match to TRBD2 (6 bases). Germline CDR1 is MNHEY and CDR2 is SVGAGI. This CDR3 comprises 16 residues. Trimming removed 0 bases from V and 2 bases from J, with 14 bases in between. The CDR3 DNA is TGTGCCAGCAGTTACTCGGACGGGGAGCGGGCCTACGAGCAGTACTTC. It translates to CASSYSDGERAYEQYF.

Details on this clone: The junction shows a germline mismatch at one end, possibly a read error. The chain links TRBV7-7 to TRBJ2-1; D may be TRBD2 (6 bases). The germline gives CDR1 SSHAT, CDR2 FNYEAQ (reference sequence). This CDR3 has 16 residues. The CDR3 here is CASTLGTFTSYNEQFF. For the CDR3, the DNA is TGTGCTAGCACGCTGGGGACTTTCACTTCCTACAATGAGCAGTTCTTC.

The chain employs TRBV28 and TRBJ1-3, with TRBD1 matching over 7 bases. The trim removed 3 bases at V and 0 bases at J, leaving 5 bases unmatched. CDR1 and CDR2 from the germline V gene are MDHEN and SYDVKM. The CDR3 has 16 amino acids. CDR3 sequence (DNA): TGTGCCAGCAGTTTCGATCAGGGGGGCTCTGGAAACACCATATATTTT. Protein product: CASSFDQGGSGNTIYF.

This sequence joins TRBV6-5 and TRBJ1-1; D perhaps matches TRBD1 (5 bases). The CDR3 has 13 amino acids. V lost 6 bases and J 5 bases, leaving 13 bases between the germline ends. Germline V gene sequence: CDR1 MNHEY, CDR2 SVGAGI. The CDR3 loop is CASSPTHRTEAFF. CDR3 in DNA: TGTGCCAGCAGCCCAACCCACAGGACTGAAGCTTTCTTT.

This rearrangement joins TRBV28 to TRBJ2-7; D unclear. From germline, CDR1 is MDHEN and CDR2 SYDVKM. CDR3 size: 9 residues. V was pared by 11 bases and J by 3 bases, with 5 bases between. CDR3 loop: CAAIYEQYF. As DNA, the CDR3 is TGTGCCGCCATCTACGAGCAGTACTTC.

The CDR3 loop reads CASSTRTSGGREQFF. The CDR3 region has the DNA TGTGCCAGCAGCACTAGGACTAGCGGGGGTAGGGAGCAGTTCTTC. V gene TRBV5-8 combines with J gene TRBJ2-1, with TRBD2 matching 13 bases. CDR1 and CDR2 (germline): SGHTS, YDEGEE. The CDR3 is 15 residues long. J gave up 10 bases and V 4 bases, and 8 bases lay outside the gene matches.

The chain joins TRBV4-3 to TRBJ2-2; 10 bases agree with TRBD2. Germline V CDR1 and CDR2: LGHNA, YSLEER. The CDR3 covers 18 residues. Trimming removed 0 bases from V and 6 bases from J; junction bases left unmatched: 10. CDR3 amino acids: CASSQDGPAGLAAGELFF. The CDR3 DNA reads as TGCGCCAGCAGCCAAGATGGGCCAGCCGGACTAGCGGCCGGGGAGCTGTTTTTT.

V usage is TRBV29-1 and J usage is TRBJ2-7; tentative D call: TRBD1 (7 bases). This CDR3 has 14 amino acids. Germline lookup yields CDR1 SQVTM and CDR2 ANQGSEA. Trimming stripped 6 bases from V and 2 bases from J, with 17 bases between. The CDR3 spells CSVGQGGYAYEQYF. The CDR3 bases are TGCAGCGTAGGTCAGGGGGGTTATGCCTACGAGCAGTACTTC.

V gene TRBV9 combines with J gene TRBJ2-7; weak D call: TRBD1 (5 bases). This CDR3 is 16 amino acids long. Germline V gene data show CDR1 as SGDLS and CDR2 as YYNGEE. Trimming took off 4 bases at V and 6 bases at J, with 23 bases between the two ends. The CDR3 DNA reads as TGTGCCAGCAGCCCAGGGATCGAGCGTAACTGCTGCGAGCAGTACTTC. Its protein product is CASSPGIERNCCEQYF.

The chain links TRBV7-2 to TRBJ2-1; D remains ambiguous. The length of the CDR3 is 11 residues. The V gene lost 6 bases and the J gene lost 6 bases, with 6 bases spanning the gap. Germline CDR1 is SGHTA and CDR2 is FQGNSA. CDR3 protein: CASRSFNEQFF. The CDR3, as DNA: TGTGCCAGCAGGAGCTTCAATGAGCAGTTCTTC.

V gene TRBV19 combines with J gene TRBJ1-1; the D is unclear. There are 14 residues in the CDR3. Between the trimmed V and J ends, which lost 5 bases and 5 bases, there was a span of 15 bases. The germline V gene encodes CDR1 LNHDA and CDR2 SQIVND (reference sequence). CDR3 coding DNA: TGTGCCAGTAGTCGGAGTGGGTTTCGGACTGAAGCTTTCTTT. It is translated as CASSRSGFRTEAFF.

The chain couples TRBV7-3 to TRBJ1-2; unclear D gene. The germline V gene has CDR1 SGHTA and CDR2 FQGTGA. The CDR3 has 13 residues. Trimming cost V 5 bases and J 6 bases, with 13 bases left between them. The CDR3 sequence: CASSRGGRDGYTF. CDR3 DNA: TGTGCCAGCAGCCGCGGCGGGCGAGATGGCTACACCTTC.

The chain is built from TRBV7-8 and TRBJ1-2; D remains ambiguous. The CDR3 is made up of 15 amino acids. Germline CDR1 and CDR2: SGHVS and FQNEAQ. V lost 5 bases, J lost 8 bases, and 21 bases lay in between. CDR3 sequence reads: CASSERGLPSKGYTF. The CDR3 bases are TGTGCCAGCAGCGAAAGAGGACTTCCGTCGAAAGGCTACACCTTC.

This sequence joins TRBV5-6 and TRBJ1-4, with D perhaps matching TRBD1 (5 bases). Per the germline V gene, CDR1 is SGHDT and CDR2 is YYEEEE. V dropped 1 base and J dropped 6 bases, with 10 bases sitting between them. The CDR3 contains 14 residues. Here the CDR3 reads CASSLLGRDEKLFF. The CDR3 bases are TGTGCCAGCAGCTTGCTCGGCAGGGATGAAAAACTGTTTTTT.